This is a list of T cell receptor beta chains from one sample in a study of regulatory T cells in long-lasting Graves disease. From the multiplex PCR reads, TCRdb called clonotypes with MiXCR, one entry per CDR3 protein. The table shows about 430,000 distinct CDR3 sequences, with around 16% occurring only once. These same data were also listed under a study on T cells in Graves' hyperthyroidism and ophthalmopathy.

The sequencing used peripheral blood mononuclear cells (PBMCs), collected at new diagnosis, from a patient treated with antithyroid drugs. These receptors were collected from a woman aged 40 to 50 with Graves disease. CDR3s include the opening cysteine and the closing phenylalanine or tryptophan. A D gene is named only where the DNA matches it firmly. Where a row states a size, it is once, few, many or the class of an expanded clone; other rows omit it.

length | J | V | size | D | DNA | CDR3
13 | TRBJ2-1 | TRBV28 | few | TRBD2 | TGTGCCAGCAGTTCTTCCTCGGGGGGAGGGCAGTTCTTC | CASSSSSGGGQFF
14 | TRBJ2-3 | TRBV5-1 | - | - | TGCGCCAGCAGTCGAGCAGAAAACACAGATACGCAGTATTTT | CASSRAENTDTQYF
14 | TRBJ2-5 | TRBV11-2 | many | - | TGTGCCAGCAGCTTAGTCTCCTCCCAAGAGACCCAGTACTTC | CASSLVSSQETQYF
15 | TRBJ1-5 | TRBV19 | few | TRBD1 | TGTGCCAGTAGTCTGCCCGTGGACAGGGTGCAGCCCCAGCATTTT | CASSLPVDRVQPQHF
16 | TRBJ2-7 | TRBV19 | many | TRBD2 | TGTGCCAGTAGTATCGTTAGCGGGAGTGGTTCCTACGAGCAGTACTTC | CASSIVSGSGSYEQYF
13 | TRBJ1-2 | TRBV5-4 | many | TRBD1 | TGTGCCAGCAGCTCGGGACAGGGGTTTGGCTACACCTTC | CASSSGQGFGYTF
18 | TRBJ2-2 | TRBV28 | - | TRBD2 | TGTGCCAGCAGCCGACTAGCGGGAGACCGCGGCCCCCCCGGGGAGCTGTTTTTT | CASSRLAGDRGPPGELFF
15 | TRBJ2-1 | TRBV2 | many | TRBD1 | TGTGCCAGCACCCCGGACAGGGCCGTCTACAATGAGCAGTTCTTC | CASTPDRAVYNEQFF
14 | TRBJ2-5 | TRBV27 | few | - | TGTGCCAGCAGCTCGGGGCAGCTTCAAGAGACCCAGTACTTC | CASSSGQLQETQYF
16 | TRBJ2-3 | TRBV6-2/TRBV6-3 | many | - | TGTGCCAGCAGTTACGGGCCGGGAGAAGGCACAGATACGCAGTATTTT | CASSYGPGEGTDTQYF
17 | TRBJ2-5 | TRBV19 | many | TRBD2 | TGTGCCAGTAGTGTGATGGGACTAGCGGGAGAAGGAGAGACCCAGTACTTC | CASSVMGLAGEGETQYF
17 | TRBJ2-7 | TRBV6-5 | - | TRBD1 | TGTGCCAGCAGTTACTCTAGCTGGACAGGGGGATCTTACGAGCAGTACTTC | CASSYSSWTGGSYEQYF
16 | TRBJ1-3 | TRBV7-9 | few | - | TGTGCCAGCGGTCTGTCCGGGACCACCCTTGGAAACACCATATATTTT | CASGLSGTTLGNTIYF
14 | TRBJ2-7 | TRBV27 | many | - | TGTGCCAGCAGGAACACAGGTTGGGTCTACGAGCAGTACTTC | CASRNTGWVYEQYF
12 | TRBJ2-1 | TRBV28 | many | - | TGTGCCAGCAGTTTCGGGGAAAATGAGCAGTTCTTC | CASSFGENEQFF
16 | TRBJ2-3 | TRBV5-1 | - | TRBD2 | TGCGCCAGCAGCTTGATAGCGGGAGGCGGCACAGATACGCAGTATTTT | CASSLIAGGGTDTQYF
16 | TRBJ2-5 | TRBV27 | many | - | TGTGCCAGCAGTTTATCACCCGGGGGCGCGTCTGAGACCCAGTACTTC | CASSLSPGGASETQYF
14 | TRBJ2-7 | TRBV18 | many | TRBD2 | TGTGCCAGCTCACGCCGGGAGGCGGCCTACGAGCAGTACTTC | CASSRREAAYEQYF
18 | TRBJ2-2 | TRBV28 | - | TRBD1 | TGTGCCAGCAGTTTATGGACCGGGACAGGGCCGAACACCGGGGAGCTGTTTTTT | CASSLWTGTGPNTGELFF
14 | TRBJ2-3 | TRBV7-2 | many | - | TGTGCCAGCAGCTTAGGCCAACCCCCAGATACGCAGTATTTT | CASSLGQPPDTQYF
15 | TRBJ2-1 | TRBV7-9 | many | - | TGTGCCAGCAGCTTAGGATGGGGCGTCTACAATGAGCAGTTCTTC | CASSLGWGVYNEQFF
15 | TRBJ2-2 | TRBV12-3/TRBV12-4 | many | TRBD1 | TGTGCCAGCGGACTGACAGGGCGGGACACCGGGGAGCTGTTTTTT | CASGLTGRDTGELFF
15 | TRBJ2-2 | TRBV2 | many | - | TGTGCCAGCAGTGAACAGGGGACGAACACCGGGGAGCTGTTTTTT | CASSEQGTNTGELFF
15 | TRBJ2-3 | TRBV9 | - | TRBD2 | TGTGCCAGCAGCACCCAAGCGGGAGCGACAGATACGCAGTATTTT | CASSTQAGATDTQYF
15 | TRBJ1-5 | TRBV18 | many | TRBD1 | TGTGCCAGCTCAGACTCAGGGGGCAGCAATCAGCCCCAGCATTTT | CASSDSGGSNQPQHF
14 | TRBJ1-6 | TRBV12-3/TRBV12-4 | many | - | TGTGCCAGCAGTTTGGGACTCTATAATTCACCCCTCCACTTT | CASSLGLYNSPLHF